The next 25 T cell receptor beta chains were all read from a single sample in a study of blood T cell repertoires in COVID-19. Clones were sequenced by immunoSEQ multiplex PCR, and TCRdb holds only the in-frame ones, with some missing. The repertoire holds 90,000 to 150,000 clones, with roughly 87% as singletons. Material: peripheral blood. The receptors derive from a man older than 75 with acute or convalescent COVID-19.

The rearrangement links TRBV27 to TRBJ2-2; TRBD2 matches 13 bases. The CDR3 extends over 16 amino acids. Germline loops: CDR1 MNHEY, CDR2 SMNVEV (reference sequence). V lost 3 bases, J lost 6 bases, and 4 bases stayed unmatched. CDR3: CASSFTSGRAPGELFF. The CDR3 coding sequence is TGTGCCAGCAGTTTTACTAGCGGGAGGGCCCCCGGGGAGCTGTTTTTT.

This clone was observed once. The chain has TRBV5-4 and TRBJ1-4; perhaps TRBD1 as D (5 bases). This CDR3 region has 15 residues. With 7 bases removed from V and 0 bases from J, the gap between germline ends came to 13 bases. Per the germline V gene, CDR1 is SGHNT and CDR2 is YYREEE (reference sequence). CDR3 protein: CASGLGGATNEKLFF. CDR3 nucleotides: TGTGCCAGCGGGCTAGGAGGGGCAACTAATGAAAAACTGTTTTTT. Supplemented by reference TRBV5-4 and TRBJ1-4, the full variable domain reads ETGVTQSPTHLIKTRGQQVTLRCSSQSGHNTVSWYQQALGQGPQFIFQYYREEENGRGNFPPRFSGLQFPNYSSELNVNALELDDSALYLCASGLGGATNEKLFFGSGTQLSVL.

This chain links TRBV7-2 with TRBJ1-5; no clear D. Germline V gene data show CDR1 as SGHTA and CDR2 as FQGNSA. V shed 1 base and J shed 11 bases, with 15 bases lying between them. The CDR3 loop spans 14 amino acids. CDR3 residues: CASSLDGGPRSQHF. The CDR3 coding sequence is TGTGCCAGCAGCTTAGATGGCGGTCCGAGGTCCCAGCATTTT. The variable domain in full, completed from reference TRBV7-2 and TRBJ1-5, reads GAGVSQSPSNKVTEKGKDVELRCDPISGHTALYWYRQSLGQGLEFLIYFQGNSAPDKSGLPSDRFSAERTGGSVSTLTIQRTQQEDSAVYLCASSLDGGPRSQHFGDGTRLSIL.

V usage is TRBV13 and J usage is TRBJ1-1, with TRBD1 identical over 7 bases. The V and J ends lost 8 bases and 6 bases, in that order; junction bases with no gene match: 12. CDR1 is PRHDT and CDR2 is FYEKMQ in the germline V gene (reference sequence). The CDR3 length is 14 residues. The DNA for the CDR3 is TGTGCCAGCCACAGGGGACCAATAAGCGCTGAAGCTTTCTTT. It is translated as CASHRGPISAEAFF.

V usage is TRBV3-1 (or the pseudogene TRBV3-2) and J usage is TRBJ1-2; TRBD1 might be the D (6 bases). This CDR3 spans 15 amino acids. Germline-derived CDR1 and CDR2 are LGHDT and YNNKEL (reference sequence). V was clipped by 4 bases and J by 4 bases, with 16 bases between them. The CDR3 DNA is TGTGCCAGCAGCCTAGGTGGGGGCGCGACCTATGGCTACACCTTC. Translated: CASSLGGGATYGYTF.

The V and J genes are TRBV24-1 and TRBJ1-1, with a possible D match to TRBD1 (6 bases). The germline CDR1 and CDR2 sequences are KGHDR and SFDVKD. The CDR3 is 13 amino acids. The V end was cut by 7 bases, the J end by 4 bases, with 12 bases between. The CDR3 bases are TGTGCCACCAGGAAAACAGGGTTCACTGAAGCTTTCTTT. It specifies CATRKTGFTEAFF.

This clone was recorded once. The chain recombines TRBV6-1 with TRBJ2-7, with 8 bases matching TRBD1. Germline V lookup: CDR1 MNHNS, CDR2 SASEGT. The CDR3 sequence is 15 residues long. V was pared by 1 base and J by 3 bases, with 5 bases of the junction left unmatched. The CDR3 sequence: CASSEGQGYLYEQYF. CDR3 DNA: TGTGCCAGCAGTGAAGGACAGGGGTATCTCTACGAGCAGTACTTC.

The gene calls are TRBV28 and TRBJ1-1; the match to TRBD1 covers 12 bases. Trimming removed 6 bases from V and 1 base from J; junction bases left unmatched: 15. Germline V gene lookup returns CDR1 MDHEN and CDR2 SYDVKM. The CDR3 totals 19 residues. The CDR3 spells CASREPGTGGNIGNTEAFF. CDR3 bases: TGTGCCAGCAGAGAACCCGGGACAGGGGGCAATATTGGGAACACTGAAGCTTTCTTT.

CDR3 in amino acids: CASSDRGWNQPQHF. CDR3 nucleotides: TGTGCCAGCAGTGACAGGGGGTGGAATCAGCCCCAGCATTTT. The gene calls are TRBV2 and TRBJ1-5, with 7 bases aligning to TRBD1. Germline loops: CDR1 SNHLY, CDR2 FYNNEI. The CDR3 sequence is 14 residues long. V lost 3 bases to trimming and J lost 4 bases; unmatched junction nucleotides: 3.

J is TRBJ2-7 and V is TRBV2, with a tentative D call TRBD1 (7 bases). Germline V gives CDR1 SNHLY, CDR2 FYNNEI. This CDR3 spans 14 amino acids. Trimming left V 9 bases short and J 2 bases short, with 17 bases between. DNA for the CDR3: TGTGCCAGTGCGGGACAGATATACACCTACGAGCAGTACTTC. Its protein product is CASAGQIYTYEQYF.

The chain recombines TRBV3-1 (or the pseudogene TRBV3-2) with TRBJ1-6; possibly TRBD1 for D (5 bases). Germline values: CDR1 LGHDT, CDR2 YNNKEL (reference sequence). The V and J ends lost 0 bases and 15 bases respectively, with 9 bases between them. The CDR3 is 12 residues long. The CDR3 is CASSQDAGGLHF. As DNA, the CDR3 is TGTGCCAGCAGCCAAGACGCCGGGGGCCTCCACTTT.

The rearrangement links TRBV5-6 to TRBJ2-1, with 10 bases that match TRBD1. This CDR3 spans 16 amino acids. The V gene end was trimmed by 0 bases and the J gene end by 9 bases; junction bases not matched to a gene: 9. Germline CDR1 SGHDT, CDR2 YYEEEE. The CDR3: CASSLDWTGGVGEQFF. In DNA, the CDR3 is TGTGCCAGCAGCTTGGATTGGACAGGGGGAGTCGGTGAGCAGTTCTTC. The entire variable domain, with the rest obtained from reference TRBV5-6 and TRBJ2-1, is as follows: DAGVTQSPTHLIKTRGQQVTLRCSPKSGHDTVSWYQQALGQGPQFIFQYYEEEERQRGNFPDRFSGHQFPNYSSELNVNALLLGDSALYLCASSLDWTGGVGEQFFGPGTRLTVL.

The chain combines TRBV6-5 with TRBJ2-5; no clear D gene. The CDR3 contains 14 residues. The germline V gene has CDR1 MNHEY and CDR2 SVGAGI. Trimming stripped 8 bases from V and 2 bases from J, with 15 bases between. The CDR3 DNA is TGTGCCAGCGGGTGGAGTACCATGCAAGAGACCCAGTACTTC. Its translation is CASGWSTMQETQYF.

DNA for the CDR3: TGTGCCAGCACTGTACTAGCGTTCAATGAGCAGTTCTTC. It codes for CASTVLAFNEQFF. The rearrangement joins TRBV6-5 to TRBJ2-1; the match to TRBD2 covers 7 bases. The CDR3 runs to 13 residues. Per germline, CDR1 MNHEY and CDR2 SVGAGI. The junction had 6 bases not matched to a gene; V was cut back by 7 bases and J by 6 bases.

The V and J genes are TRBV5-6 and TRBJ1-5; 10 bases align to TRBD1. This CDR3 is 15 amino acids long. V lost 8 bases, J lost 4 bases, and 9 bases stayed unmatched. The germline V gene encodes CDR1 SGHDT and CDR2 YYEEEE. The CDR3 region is CASSSTGGFNQPQHF. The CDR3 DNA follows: TGTGCCAGTAGTTCGACAGGGGGCTTTAATCAGCCCCAGCATTTT.

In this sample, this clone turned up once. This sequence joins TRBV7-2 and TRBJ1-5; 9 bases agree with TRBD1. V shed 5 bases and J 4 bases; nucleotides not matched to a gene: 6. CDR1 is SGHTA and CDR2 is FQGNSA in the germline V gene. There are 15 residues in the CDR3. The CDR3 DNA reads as TGTGCCAGCAGCCCCCGGGACAGGGATAATCAGCCCCAGCATTTT. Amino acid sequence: CASSPRDRDNQPQHF.

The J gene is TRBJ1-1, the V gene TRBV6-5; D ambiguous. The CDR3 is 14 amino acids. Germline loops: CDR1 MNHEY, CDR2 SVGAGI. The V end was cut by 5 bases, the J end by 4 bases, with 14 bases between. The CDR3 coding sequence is TGTGCCAGCAGTCCGACGAGGGAGAGCACTGAAGCTTTCTTT. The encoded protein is CASSPTRESTEAFF.

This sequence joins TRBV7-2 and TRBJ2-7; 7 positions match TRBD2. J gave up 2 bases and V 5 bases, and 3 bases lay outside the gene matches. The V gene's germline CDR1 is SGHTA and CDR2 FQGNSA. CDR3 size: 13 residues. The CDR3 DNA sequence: TGTGCCAGCAGCCCGGGACTACCCTACGAGCAGTACTTC. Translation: CASSPGLPYEQYF.

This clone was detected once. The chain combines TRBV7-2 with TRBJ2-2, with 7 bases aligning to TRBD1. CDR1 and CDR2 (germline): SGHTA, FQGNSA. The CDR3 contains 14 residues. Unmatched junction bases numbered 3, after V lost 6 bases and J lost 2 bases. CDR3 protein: CASRGQLNTGELFF. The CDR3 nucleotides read TGTGCCAGCAGGGGACAGCTAAACACCGGGGAGCTGTTTTTT.

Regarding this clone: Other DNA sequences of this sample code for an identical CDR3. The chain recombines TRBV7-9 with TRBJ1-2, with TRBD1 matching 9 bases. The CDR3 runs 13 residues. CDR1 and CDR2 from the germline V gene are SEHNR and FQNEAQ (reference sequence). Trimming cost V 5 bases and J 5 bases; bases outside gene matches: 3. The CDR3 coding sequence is TGTGCCAGCAGCCCCGGGACAGGGTATGGCTACACCTTC. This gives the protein CASSPGTGYGYTF.

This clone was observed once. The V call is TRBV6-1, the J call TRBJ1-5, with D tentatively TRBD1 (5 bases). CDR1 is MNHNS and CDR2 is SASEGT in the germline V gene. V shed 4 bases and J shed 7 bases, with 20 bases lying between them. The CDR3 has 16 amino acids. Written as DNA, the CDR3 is TGTGCCAGCAGTGGGCATGCTGGGACGGAGGGGCAGCCCCAGCATTTT. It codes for CASSGHAGTEGQPQHF.

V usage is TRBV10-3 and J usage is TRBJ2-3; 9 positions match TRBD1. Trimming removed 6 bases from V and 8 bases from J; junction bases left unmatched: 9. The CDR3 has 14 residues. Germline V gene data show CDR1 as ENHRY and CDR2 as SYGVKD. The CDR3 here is CAISGTGFVGTQYF. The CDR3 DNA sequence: TGTGCCATCAGCGGGACAGGGTTCGTGGGTACGCAGTATTTT.

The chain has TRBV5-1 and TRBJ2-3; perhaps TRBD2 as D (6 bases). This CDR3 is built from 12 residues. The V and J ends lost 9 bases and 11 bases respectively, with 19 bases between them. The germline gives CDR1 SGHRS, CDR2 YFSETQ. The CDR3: CATSTTGEMQYF. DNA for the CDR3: TGCGCCACCTCGACGACGGGAGAGATGCAGTATTTT. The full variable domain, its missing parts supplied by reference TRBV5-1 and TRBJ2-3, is KAGVTQTPRYLIKTRGQQVTLSCSPISGHRSVSWYQQTPGQGLQFLFEYFSETQRNKGNFPGRFSGRQFSNSRSEMNVSTLELGDSALYLCATSTTGEMQYFGPGTRLTVL.

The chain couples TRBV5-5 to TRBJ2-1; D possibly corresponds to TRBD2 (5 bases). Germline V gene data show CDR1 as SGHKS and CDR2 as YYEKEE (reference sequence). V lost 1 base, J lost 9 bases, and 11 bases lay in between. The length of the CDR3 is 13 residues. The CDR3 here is CASSLRGLSEQFF. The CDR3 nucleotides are TGTGCCAGCAGCTTGCGGGGTTTAAGTGAGCAGTTCTTC.

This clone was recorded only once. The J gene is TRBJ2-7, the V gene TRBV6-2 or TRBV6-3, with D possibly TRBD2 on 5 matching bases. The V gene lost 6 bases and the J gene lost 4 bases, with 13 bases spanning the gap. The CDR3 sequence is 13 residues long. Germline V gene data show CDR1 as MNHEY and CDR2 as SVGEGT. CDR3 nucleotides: TGTGCCAGCAGCTCCTACGGGAAGTACGAGCAGTACTTC. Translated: CASSSYGKYEQYF.